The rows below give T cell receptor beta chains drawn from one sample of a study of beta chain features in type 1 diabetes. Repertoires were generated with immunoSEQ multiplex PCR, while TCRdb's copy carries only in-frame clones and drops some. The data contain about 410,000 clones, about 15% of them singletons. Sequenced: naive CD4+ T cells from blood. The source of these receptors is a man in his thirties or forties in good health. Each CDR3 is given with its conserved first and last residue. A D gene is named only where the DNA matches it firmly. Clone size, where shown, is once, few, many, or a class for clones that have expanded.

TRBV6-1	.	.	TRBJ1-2	TGTGCCAGCAGTGAGGCGGGACGGCTGTTCGGCTACACCTTC	CASSEAGRLFGYTF
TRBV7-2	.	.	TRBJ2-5	TGTGCCAGCAGCTTAGCCGCGGGACAGCAAGAGACCCAGTACTTC	CASSLAAGQQETQYF
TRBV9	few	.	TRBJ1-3	TGTGCCAGCAGCGTAGAGGGTTCTGGAAACACCATATATTTT	CASSVEGSGNTIYF
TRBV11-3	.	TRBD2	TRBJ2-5	TGTGCCAGCAGACGAGCGGGATTAGAGACCCAGTACTTC	CASRRAGLETQYF
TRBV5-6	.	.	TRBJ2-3	TGTGCCAGCAGCTTGGTTGCCGACCACACAGATACGCAGTATTTT	CASSLVADHTDTQYF
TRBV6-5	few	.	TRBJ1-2	TGTGCCAGCAGTTCCCGGGCGCGCGTCTATGGCTACACCTTC	CASSSRARVYGYTF
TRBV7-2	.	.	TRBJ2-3	TGTGCCAGCAGCAGAGGGCCTGGCCGCACAGATACGCAGTATTTT	CASSRGPGRTDTQYF
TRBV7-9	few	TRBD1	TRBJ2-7	TGTGCCAGCAGCCGAGGACAGGGGAATGCCGAGCAGTACTTC	CASSRGQGNAEQYF
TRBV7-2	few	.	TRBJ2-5	TGTGCCAGCAGCTCCGGGCTAGCGCCTAGCGAAGAGACCCAGTACTTC	CASSSGLAPSEETQYF
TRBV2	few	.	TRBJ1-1	TGTGCCAGCAGTGAGGGCAGATCCAACACTGAAGCTTTCTTT	CASSEGRSNTEAFF
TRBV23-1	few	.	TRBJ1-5	TGCGCCAGCAGTCAACGACAGCAAATTAATCAGCCCCAGCATTTT	CASSQRQQINQPQHF
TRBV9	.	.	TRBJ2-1	TGTGCCAGCAGCCCCGGACTGGTTTACAATGAGCAGTTCTTC	CASSPGLVYNEQFF
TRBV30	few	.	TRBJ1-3	TGTGCCTGGGACGGGGGGCCTGGAAACACCATATATTTT	CAWDGGPGNTIYF
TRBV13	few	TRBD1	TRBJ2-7	TGTGCCAGCAGCAGGCAGGGGGCCGGCTACGAGCAGTACTTC	CASSRQGAGYEQYF
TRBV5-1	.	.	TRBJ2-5	TGCGCCAGCAGCATTTTACTCGACCAAGAGACCCAGTACTTC	CASSILLDQETQYF